This is a list of T cell receptor beta chains from one sample in a study of neurological immune-mediated disorders. TCRdb reanalysed the 5' RACE reads using MiXCR and keeps one entry per CDR3 protein. The sample shows 85,000 to 90,000 distinct CDR3 sequences, around 3.6% of them seen only once. Sequencing was performed on PBMCs. These receptors originate from a woman in her forties or fifties with multiple sclerosis. CDR3s include the opening cysteine and the closing phenylalanine or tryptophan. The D gene is left open where the match is weak. Clone size is given for some rows only: seen once, a few or many times, or a class if the clone is expanded.

D gene: .; clone size: many; CDR3 length: 15; J gene: TRBJ2-3; V gene: TRBV5-1; CDR3 protein: CASSTWTTSTDTQYF; CDR3 DNA: TGCGCCAGCAGCACCTGGACAACTAGCACAGATACGCAGTATTTT
D gene: .; clone size: many; CDR3 length: 11; J gene: TRBJ1-1; V gene: TRBV14; CDR3 protein: CASSQNTEAFF; CDR3 DNA: TGTGCCAGCAGCCAGAACACTGAAGCTTTCTTT
D gene: .; clone size: many; CDR3 length: 14; J gene: TRBJ1-2; V gene: TRBV15; CDR3 protein: CATSSEPGAHGYTF; CDR3 DNA: TGTGCCACCAGCAGCGAACCAGGGGCACATGGCTACACCTTC
D gene: .; clone size: many; CDR3 length: 15; J gene: TRBJ2-1; V gene: TRBV5-5; CDR3 protein: CASSLDGIGLNEQFF; CDR3 DNA: TGTGCCAGCAGCTTGGACGGGATTGGTCTCAATGAGCAGTTCTTC
D gene: .; clone size: many; CDR3 length: 13; J gene: TRBJ2-2; V gene: TRBV24-1; CDR3 protein: CATSDNLTGELFF; CDR3 DNA: TGTGCCACCTCGGACAACCTCACCGGGGAGCTGTTTTTT
D gene: .; clone size: many; CDR3 length: 14; J gene: TRBJ2-7; V gene: TRBV7-9; CDR3 protein: CASSPTGQPYEQYF; CDR3 DNA: TGTGCCAGCAGCCCAACAGGGCAGCCCTACGAGCAGTACTTC
D gene: TRBD1; clone size: many; CDR3 length: 16; J gene: TRBJ2-1; V gene: TRBV2; CDR3 protein: CASSELGQGALPEQFF; CDR3 DNA: TGTGCCAGCAGTGAACTGGGACAGGGGGCGCTCCCTGAGCAGTTCTTC
D gene: .; clone size: many; CDR3 length: 14; J gene: TRBJ1-4; V gene: TRBV9; CDR3 protein: CASSVSITNEKLFF; CDR3 DNA: TGTGCCAGCAGCGTATCGATAACTAATGAAAAACTGTTTTTT
D gene: TRBD2; clone size: many; CDR3 length: 14; J gene: TRBJ2-3; V gene: TRBV20-1; CDR3 protein: CSATTSGNTDTQYF; CDR3 DNA: TGCAGTGCGACGACTAGCGGCAACACAGATACGCAGTATTTT
D gene: TRBD1; clone size: many; CDR3 length: 13; J gene: TRBJ1-6; V gene: TRBV27; CDR3 protein: CASRRTGDIPLHF; CDR3 DNA: TGTGCCAGCAGGCGGACAGGGGACATACCCCTCCACTTT
D gene: .; clone size: many; CDR3 length: 14; J gene: TRBJ1-1; V gene: TRBV7-2; CDR3 protein: CASSLAPGKAEAFF; CDR3 DNA: TGTGCCAGCAGCTTAGCCCCAGGGAAAGCTGAAGCTTTCTTT
D gene: .; clone size: many; CDR3 length: 13; J gene: TRBJ2-5; V gene: TRBV12-3/TRBV12-4; CDR3 protein: CASSFVKKETQYF; CDR3 DNA: TGTGCCAGCAGTTTTGTCAAGAAAGAGACCCAGTACTTC
D gene: TRBD1; clone size: many; CDR3 length: 15; J gene: TRBJ2-7; V gene: TRBV18; CDR3 protein: CASSRTGVGAYEQYF; CDR3 DNA: TGTGCCAGCTCACGGACAGGGGTTGGAGCCTACGAGCAGTACTTC
D gene: .; clone size: few; CDR3 length: 15; J gene: TRBJ1-1; V gene: TRBV12-3/TRBV12-4; CDR3 protein: CASSFSFSWGTEAFF; CDR3 DNA: TGTGCCAGCAGTTTTAGTTTTTCGTGGGGCACTGAAGCTTTCTTT
D gene: .; clone size: many; CDR3 length: 12; J gene: TRBJ2-5; V gene: TRBV3-1; CDR3 protein: CASSQASETQYF; CDR3 DNA: TGTGCCAGCAGCCAAGCTAGCGAGACCCAGTACTTC
D gene: TRBD1; clone size: many; CDR3 length: 14; J gene: TRBJ1-2; V gene: TRBV6-5; CDR3 protein: CASSQGAVSYGYTF; CDR3 DNA: TGTGCCAGCAGTCAGGGGGCTGTGAGCTATGGCTACACCTTC
D gene: .; clone size: many; CDR3 length: 14; J gene: TRBJ2-5; V gene: TRBV6-5; CDR3 protein: CASSYFSTEETQYF; CDR3 DNA: TGTGCCAGCAGTTACTTTTCGACAGAAGAGACCCAGTACTTC
D gene: TRBD2; clone size: many; CDR3 length: 16; J gene: TRBJ2-5; V gene: TRBV5-1; CDR3 protein: CASSWGLAGGQETQYF; CDR3 DNA: TGCGCCAGCAGTTGGGGACTAGCGGGGGGCCAAGAGACCCAGTACTTC
D gene: .; clone size: many; CDR3 length: 15; J gene: TRBJ1-2; V gene: TRBV12-3/TRBV12-4; CDR3 protein: CASSSSLWGYYGYTF; CDR3 DNA: TGTGCCAGCAGTTCCTCTCTTTGGGGTTACTATGGCTACACCTTC
D gene: TRBD1; clone size: .; CDR3 length: 17; J gene: TRBJ2-2; V gene: TRBV6-6; CDR3 protein: CASSKGQGVPGTGELFF; CDR3 DNA: TGTGCCAGCAGTAAGGGACAGGGGGTCCCCGGCACCGGGGAGCTGTTTTTT
D gene: .; clone size: many; CDR3 length: 17; J gene: TRBJ2-3; V gene: TRBV5-1; CDR3 protein: CASSLVFGALDTDTQYF; CDR3 DNA: TGCGCCAGCAGCTTGGTGTTCGGGGCACTAGACACAGATACGCAGTATTTT
D gene: .; clone size: many; CDR3 length: 15; J gene: TRBJ1-5; V gene: TRBV7-3; CDR3 protein: CASSLTGDPNQPQHF; CDR3 DNA: TGTGCCAGCAGCTTAACCGGGGACCCAAATCAGCCCCAGCATTTT
D gene: TRBD1; clone size: many; CDR3 length: 15; J gene: TRBJ2-7; V gene: TRBV3-1; CDR3 protein: CASSQGQGGFYEQYF; CDR3 DNA: TGTGCCAGCAGCCAAGGACAGGGGGGATTCTACGAGCAGTACTTC
D gene: TRBD2; clone size: many; CDR3 length: 16; J gene: TRBJ2-1; V gene: TRBV9; CDR3 protein: CASSPDRRGSYNEQFF; CDR3 DNA: TGTGCCAGCAGCCCTGATCGGCGGGGGTCATACAATGAGCAGTTCTTC
D gene: TRBD2; clone size: many; CDR3 length: 13; J gene: TRBJ2-5; V gene: TRBV9; CDR3 protein: CASGGGPKETQYF; CDR3 DNA: TGTGCCAGCGGCGGGGGGCCCAAAGAGACCCAGTACTTC
D gene: .; clone size: many; CDR3 length: 15; J gene: TRBJ1-6; V gene: TRBV12-3/TRBV12-4; CDR3 protein: CASSSGPGRASPLHF; CDR3 DNA: TGTGCCAGCAGTTCGGGGCCCGGGCGGGCTTCACCCCTCCACTTT
D gene: .; clone size: many; CDR3 length: 17; J gene: TRBJ2-7; V gene: TRBV12-3/TRBV12-4; CDR3 protein: CASSFEGLRQRPYEQYF; CDR3 DNA: TGTGCCAGCAGTTTTGAGGGACTTCGACAGCGCCCCTACGAGCAGTACTTC
D gene: .; clone size: many; CDR3 length: 16; J gene: TRBJ2-7; V gene: TRBV27; CDR3 protein: CASRGGLHSLLYEQYF; CDR3 DNA: TGTGCCAGCAGGGGTGGACTTCATTCTTTACTTTACGAGCAGTACTTC
D gene: .; clone size: many; CDR3 length: 15; J gene: TRBJ2-5; V gene: TRBV7-9; CDR3 protein: CASSLVGRTQETQYF; CDR3 DNA: TGTGCCAGCAGCTTAGTGGGACGGACTCAAGAGACCCAGTACTTC
D gene: .; clone size: many; CDR3 length: 14; J gene: TRBJ2-4; V gene: TRBV7-2; CDR3 protein: CASSLVGRKNIQYF; CDR3 DNA: TGTGCCAGCAGCTTGGTCGGCAGAAAAAACATTCAGTACTTC
D gene: .; clone size: .; CDR3 length: 12; J gene: TRBJ2-3; V gene: TRBV5-1; CDR3 protein: CDSSTRGDTQYF; CDR3 DNA: TGCGACAGCAGCACGCGTGGGGATACGCAGTATTTT
D gene: .; clone size: many; CDR3 length: 15; J gene: TRBJ1-1; V gene: TRBV20-1; CDR3 protein: CSARVVGQVNTEAFF; CDR3 DNA: TGCAGTGCTAGAGTGGTTGGGCAGGTGAACACTGAAGCTTTCTTT
D gene: .; clone size: many; CDR3 length: 14; J gene: TRBJ1-1; V gene: TRBV28; CDR3 protein: CASRHPGLRMEAFF; CDR3 DNA: TGTGCCAGCAGACACCCAGGCCTCAGGATGGAAGCTTTCTTT
D gene: .; clone size: many; CDR3 length: 16; J gene: TRBJ2-1; V gene: TRBV18; CDR3 protein: CASSPPGRAGRNEQFF; CDR3 DNA: TGTGCCAGCTCACCACCGGGTCGGGCCGGTCGCAATGAGCAGTTCTTC
D gene: .; clone size: many; CDR3 length: 11; J gene: TRBJ1-3; V gene: TRBV12-3/TRBV12-4; CDR3 protein: CASSQRNTIYF; CDR3 DNA: TGTGCCAGCTCGCAAAGAAACACCATATATTTT
D gene: .; clone size: .; CDR3 length: 16; J gene: TRBJ2-1; V gene: TRBV7-6; CDR3 protein: CASSLGVAEAYNEQFF; CDR3 DNA: TGTGCCAGCAGCTTAGGGGTAGCGGAGGCCTACAATGAGCAGTTCTTC
D gene: TRBD2; clone size: .; CDR3 length: 16; J gene: TRBJ2-3; V gene: TRBV15; CDR3 protein: CATSSCGTSGGYTQYF; CDR3 DNA: TGTGCCACCAGCAGCTGCGGGACTAGCGGGGGGTATACGCAGTATTTT
D gene: .; clone size: many; CDR3 length: 13; J gene: TRBJ1-2; V gene: TRBV7-2; CDR3 protein: CASSSSQFYGYTF; CDR3 DNA: TGTGCCAGCAGTTCCTCACAGTTCTATGGCTACACCTTC
D gene: .; clone size: .; CDR3 length: 15; J gene: TRBJ1-6; V gene: TRBV6-2/TRBV6-3; CDR3 protein: CASSQGQNYNSPLNF; CDR3 DNA: TGTGCCAGCAGTCAAGGACAGAACTATAATTCACCCCTCAACTTT
D gene: .; clone size: many; CDR3 length: 15; J gene: TRBJ2-7; V gene: TRBV5-1; CDR3 protein: CASSLAPGNSYEQYF; CDR3 DNA: TGCGCCAGCAGCTTGGCCCCAGGGAACTCCTACGAGCAGTACTTC
D gene: TRBD2; clone size: many; CDR3 length: 17; J gene: TRBJ2-3; V gene: TRBV5-1; CDR3 protein: CASSLWLAGGRGDTQYF; CDR3 DNA: TGCGCCAGCAGCTTGTGGCTAGCGGGGGGCAGAGGAGATACGCAGTATTTT
D gene: TRBD1; clone size: many; CDR3 length: 14; J gene: TRBJ2-7; V gene: TRBV20-1; CDR3 protein: CSARDPQGAYEQYF; CDR3 DNA: TGCAGTGCTAGAGATCCTCAGGGGGCCTACGAGCAGTACTTC
D gene: TRBD2; clone size: many; CDR3 length: 15; J gene: TRBJ2-1; V gene: TRBV28; CDR3 protein: CASPNRGGAYNEQFF; CDR3 DNA: TGTGCCAGCCCTAACCGGGGGGGGGCCTACAATGAGCAGTTCTTC
D gene: .; clone size: many; CDR3 length: 16; J gene: TRBJ1-3; V gene: TRBV5-1; CDR3 protein: CASRRNRAISGNTIYF; CDR3 DNA: TGCGCCAGCAGACGGAACAGGGCGATATCTGGAAACACCATATATTTT
D gene: TRBD1; clone size: many; CDR3 length: 15; J gene: TRBJ2-2; V gene: TRBV5-1; CDR3 protein: CASSLNRGPTGELFF; CDR3 DNA: TGCGCCAGCAGCCTAAACAGGGGGCCCACCGGGGAGCTGTTTTTT
D gene: .; clone size: many; CDR3 length: 13; J gene: TRBJ2-2; V gene: TRBV14; CDR3 protein: CASSIQDTGELFF; CDR3 DNA: TGTGCCAGCAGCATACAGGACACCGGGGAGCTGTTTTTT
D gene: .; clone size: many; CDR3 length: 12; J gene: TRBJ1-3; V gene: TRBV25-1; CDR3 protein: CASSVFGNTIYF; CDR3 DNA: TGTGCCAGCAGTGTTTTTGGAAACACCATATATTTT
D gene: .; clone size: many; CDR3 length: 13; J gene: TRBJ1-2; V gene: TRBV9; CDR3 protein: CASSPTGTYGYTF; CDR3 DNA: TGTGCCAGCAGCCCCACAGGGACCTATGGCTACACCTTC
D gene: TRBD2; clone size: many; CDR3 length: 14; J gene: TRBJ2-7; V gene: TRBV7-3; CDR3 protein: CASSLNGGAGEQYF; CDR3 DNA: TGTGCCAGCAGCTTAAACGGGGGGGCAGGCGAGCAGTACTTC
D gene: .; clone size: few; CDR3 length: 13; J gene: TRBJ1-2; V gene: TRBV20-1; CDR3 protein: CSARAYVQRGYTF; CDR3 DNA: TGCAGTGCTAGAGCGTACGTGCAAAGAGGCTACACCTTC
D gene: .; clone size: many; CDR3 length: 15; J gene: TRBJ2-1; V gene: TRBV20-1; CDR3 protein: CSARDWRGRGDEQFF; CDR3 DNA: TGCAGTGCTAGAGATTGGAGGGGGCGCGGTGATGAGCAGTTCTTC
D gene: TRBD2; clone size: many; CDR3 length: 13; J gene: TRBJ2-7; V gene: TRBV20-1; CDR3 protein: CSALSGEVYEQYF; CDR3 DNA: TGCAGTGCTCTCAGCGGGGAAGTCTACGAGCAGTACTTC